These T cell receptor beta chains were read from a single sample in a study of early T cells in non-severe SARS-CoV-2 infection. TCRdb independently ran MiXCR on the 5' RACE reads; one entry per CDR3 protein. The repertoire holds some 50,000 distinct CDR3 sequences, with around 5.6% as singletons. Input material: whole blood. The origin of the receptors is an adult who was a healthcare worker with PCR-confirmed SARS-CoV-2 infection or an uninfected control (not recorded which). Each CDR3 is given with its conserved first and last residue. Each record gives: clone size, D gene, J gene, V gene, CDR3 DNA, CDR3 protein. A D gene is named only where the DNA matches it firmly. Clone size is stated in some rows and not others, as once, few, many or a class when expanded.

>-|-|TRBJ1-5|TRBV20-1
TGCAGTGCTAGAGATCCGGCAGGGAAGGGTCAGCCCCAGCATTTT
CSARDPAGKGQPQHF
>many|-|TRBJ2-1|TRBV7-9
TGTGCCAGCAGCCCAGCGGGGGTGTGGGGACAGTCCTACAATGAGCAGTTCTTC
CASSPAGVWGQSYNEQFF
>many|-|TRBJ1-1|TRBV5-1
TGCGCCAGCAGAAAGGGGGATTGGGACACTGAAGCTTTCTTT
CASRKGDWDTEAFF
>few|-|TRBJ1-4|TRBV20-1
TGCAGTGCCCCTACCGAAGAAAAACTGTTTTTT
CSAPTEEKLFF
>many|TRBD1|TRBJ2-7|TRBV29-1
TGCAGCGTTGAAGATGCGGGACAGGTGGTGCAGTACTTC
CSVEDAGQVVQYF
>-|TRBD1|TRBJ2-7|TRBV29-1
TGCAGCGAGACCGGGACAGGGTCCTACGAGCAGTACTTC
CSETGTGSYEQYF
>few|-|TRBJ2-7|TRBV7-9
TGTGCCAGCAGCTTAGTCTGGGTATCCGAGCAGTACTTC
CASSLVWVSEQYF
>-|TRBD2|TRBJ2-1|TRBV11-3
TGTGCCAGCAGCCGCTCCACTAGCGGGGGTGTGGATGAGCAGTTCTTC
CASSRSTSGGVDEQFF
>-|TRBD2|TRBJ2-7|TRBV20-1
TGCAGTGCTAGACTAGCGGTAACCTACGAGCAGTACTTC
CSARLAVTYEQYF
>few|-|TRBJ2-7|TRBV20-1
TGCAGTGCTAGAGATGCGGCTAGCAGGCCCTACGAGCAGTACTTC
CSARDAASRPYEQYF
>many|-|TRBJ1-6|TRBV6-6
TGTGCCAGCTCTCAGGGGAAGGACTCCTATAATTCACCCCTCCACTTT
CASSQGKDSYNSPLHF
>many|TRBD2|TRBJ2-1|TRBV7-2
TGTGCCAGCAGCTCCAGCGGGAGATATGACAATGAGCAGTTCTTC
CASSSSGRYDNEQFF
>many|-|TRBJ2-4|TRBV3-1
TGTGCCAGCTCGGCTTCCCAGGACAACATTCAGTACTTC
CASSASQDNIQYF
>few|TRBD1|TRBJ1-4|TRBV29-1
TGCAGCGTTGGACAGGGGGACAAACTGTTTTTT
CSVGQGDKLFF
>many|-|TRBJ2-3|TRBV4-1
TGCGCCAGCAGTCAAGGGGTACTGCAGCCACCCCGCACAGATACGCAGTATTTT
CASSQGVLQPPRTDTQYF
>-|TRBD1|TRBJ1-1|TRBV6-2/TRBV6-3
TGTGCCAGCAGTTACCAGGGGGCGGTCACTGAAGCTTTCTTT
CASSYQGAVTEAFF
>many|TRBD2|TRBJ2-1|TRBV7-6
TGTGCCAGCAGCCTACATTTATCGACGGGGGGGTCATATGAGCAGTTCTTC
CASSLHLSTGGSYEQFF
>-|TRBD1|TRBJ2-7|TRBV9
TGTGCCAGCAGCCCTACAGGGGCGCAGGGCGAGCAGTACTTC
CASSPTGAQGEQYF
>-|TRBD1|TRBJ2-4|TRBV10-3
TGTGCCACCTCGGACAGGGGAAACATTCAGTACTTC
CATSDRGNIQYF
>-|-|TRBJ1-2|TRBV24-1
TGTGCCACCAGTGATACAGGCCCTCGAGGCTATGGCTACACCTTC
CATSDTGPRGYGYTF
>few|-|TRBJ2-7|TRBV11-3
TGTGCCAGCAGCTTAGGAGGGAACGAGCAGTACTTC
CASSLGGNEQYF
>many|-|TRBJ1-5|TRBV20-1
TGCAGTGCTAGTAGTAGCAATCAGCCCCAGCATTTT
CSASSSNQPQHF
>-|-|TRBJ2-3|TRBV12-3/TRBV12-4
TGTGCCAGCAGACGACACGGAAGCACAGATACGCAGTATTTT
CASRRHGSTDTQYF
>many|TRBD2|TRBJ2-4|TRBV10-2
TGCGCCAGCTCGACTAGCGGGATCATCAAAAACATTCAGTACTTC
CASSTSGIIKNIQYF
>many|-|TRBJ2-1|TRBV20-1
TGCAGTGCTCCTGGGACGGGAGTAGTCGGAATCTACAATGAGCAGTTCTTC
CSAPGTGVVGIYNEQFF
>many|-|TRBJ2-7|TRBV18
TGTGCCAGCCGGGCGGGGTTGACCTACGAGCAGTACTTC
CASRAGLTYEQYF
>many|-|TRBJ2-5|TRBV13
TGTGCCAGCAGCCCTCGGCTTGGGGAGACCCAGTACTTC
CASSPRLGETQYF
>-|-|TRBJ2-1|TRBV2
TGTGCCAGCAGTGAAGCCCTCGATGAGCAGTTCTTC
CASSEALDEQFF
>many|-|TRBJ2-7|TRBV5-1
TGCGCCAGCAGTGCCGCGGAGAGTGGGATCTACGAGCAGTACTTC
CASSAAESGIYEQYF
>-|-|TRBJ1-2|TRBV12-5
TGTGCTAGTGGTCCTCCCGGTGGGTTCCGGGCTAACTATGGCTACACCTTC
CASGPPGGFRANYGYTF
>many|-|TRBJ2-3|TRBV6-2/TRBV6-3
TGTGCCAGCAGCCCGGGCCATATAGGAGATACGCAGTATTTT
CASSPGHIGDTQYF
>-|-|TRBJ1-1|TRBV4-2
TGTGCCAGCAGCCAAGAATCTTGGCAGGTGAACACTGAAGCTTTCTTT
CASSQESWQVNTEAFF
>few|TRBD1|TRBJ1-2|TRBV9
TGTGCCAGCAGCGTGGGACAGGGCTATGGCTACACCTTC
CASSVGQGYGYTF
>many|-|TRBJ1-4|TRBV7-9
TGTGCCAGCAGCTCTCGGGGGACGGCTAATGAAAAACTGTTTTTT
CASSSRGTANEKLFF
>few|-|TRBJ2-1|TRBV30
TGTGCCTGGAGTAATCGGGATGAGCAGTTCTTC
CAWSNRDEQFF
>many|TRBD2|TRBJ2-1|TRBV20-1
TGCAGTGCTAGCCAAGGGACTAGCGCACACAATGAGCAGTTCTTC
CSASQGTSAHNEQFF
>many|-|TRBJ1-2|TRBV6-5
TGTGCCAGCAGTTCGGCCTATGGCTACACCTTC
CASSSAYGYTF
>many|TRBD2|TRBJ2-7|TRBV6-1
TGTGCCAGCAGTGAAGCGCGTGGAGGACTAGCGGGACACTTGGAGCAGTACTTC
CASSEARGGLAGHLEQYF